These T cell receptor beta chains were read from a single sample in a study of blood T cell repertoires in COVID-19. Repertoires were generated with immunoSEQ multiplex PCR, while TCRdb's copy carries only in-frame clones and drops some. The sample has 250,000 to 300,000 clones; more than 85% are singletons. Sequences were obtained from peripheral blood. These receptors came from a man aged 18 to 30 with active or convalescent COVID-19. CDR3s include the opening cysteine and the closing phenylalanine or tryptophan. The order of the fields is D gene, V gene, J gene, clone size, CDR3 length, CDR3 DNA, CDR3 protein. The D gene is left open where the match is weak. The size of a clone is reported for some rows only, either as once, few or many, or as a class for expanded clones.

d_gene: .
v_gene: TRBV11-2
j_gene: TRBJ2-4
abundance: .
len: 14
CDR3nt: TGTGCCAGCAGCTTAGATAAAGGGGCGTACATTCAGTACTTC
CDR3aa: CASSLDKGAYIQYF

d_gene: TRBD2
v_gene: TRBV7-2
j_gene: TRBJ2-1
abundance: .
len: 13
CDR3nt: TGTGCCAGCAGAATGACTAGCGCACATGAGCAGTTCTTC
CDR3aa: CASRMTSAHEQFF

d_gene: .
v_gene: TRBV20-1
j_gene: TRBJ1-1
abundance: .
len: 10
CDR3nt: TGCAGTTCGGGGGTCCTTGAAGCTTTCTTT
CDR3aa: CSSGVLEAFF

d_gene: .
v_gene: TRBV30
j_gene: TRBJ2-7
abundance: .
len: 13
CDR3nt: TGTGCCTGGAGTGTGGGCAGAGCCTACGAGCAGTACTTC
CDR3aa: CAWSVGRAYEQYF

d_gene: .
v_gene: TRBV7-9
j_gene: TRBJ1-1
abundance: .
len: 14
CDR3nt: TGTGCCAGCAGCTTAATTACGGGGAACACTGAAGCTTTCTTT
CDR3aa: CASSLITGNTEAFF

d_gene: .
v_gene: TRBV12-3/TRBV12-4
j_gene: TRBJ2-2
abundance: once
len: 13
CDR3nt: TGTGCCAGCAGTTCGGTGAGAACCGGGGAGCTGTTTTTT
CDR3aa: CASSSVRTGELFF

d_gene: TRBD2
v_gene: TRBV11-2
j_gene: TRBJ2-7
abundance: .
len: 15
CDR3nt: TGTGCCAGCAGCTTAGAGATAGCGGGAGATCTTAGTCTGTACTTC
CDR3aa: CASSLEIAGDLSLYF

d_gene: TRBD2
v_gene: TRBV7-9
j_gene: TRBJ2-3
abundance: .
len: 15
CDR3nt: TGTGCCAGCAGCTTATCGGGAGGTCAGGCAGATACGCAGTATTTT
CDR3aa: CASSLSGGQADTQYF

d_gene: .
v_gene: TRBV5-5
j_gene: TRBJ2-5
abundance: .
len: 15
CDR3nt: TGTGCCAGCAGCTTTCGGGGATTAGAGGGAGAGACCCAGTACTTC
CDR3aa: CASSFRGLEGETQYF

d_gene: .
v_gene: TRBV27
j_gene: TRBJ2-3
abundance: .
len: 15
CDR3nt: TGTGCCAGCAGTTCCGGCGGGGCCCCCACAGATACGCAGTATTTT
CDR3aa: CASSSGGAPTDTQYF

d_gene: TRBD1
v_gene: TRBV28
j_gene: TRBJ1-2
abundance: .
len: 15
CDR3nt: TGTGCCAGCAGAAGCCGGGACAGGTCTTTCTATGGCTACACCTTC
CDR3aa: CASRSRDRSFYGYTF

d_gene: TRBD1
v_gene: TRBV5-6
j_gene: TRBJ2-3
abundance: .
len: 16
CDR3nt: TGTGCCAGCAGCTCTTCCGGGACAGGGGGCACAGATACGCAGTATTTT
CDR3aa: CASSSSGTGGTDTQYF

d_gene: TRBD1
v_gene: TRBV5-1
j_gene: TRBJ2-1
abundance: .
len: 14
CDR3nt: TGCGCCAGCAGCGGACTGTCACAGGGGAAGGAGCAGTTCTTC
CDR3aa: CASSGLSQGKEQFF

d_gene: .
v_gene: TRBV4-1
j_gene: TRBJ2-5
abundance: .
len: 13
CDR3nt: TGCGCCAGCAGCCTTGGCGGGAAGGAGACCCAGTACTTC
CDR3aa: CASSLGGKETQYF

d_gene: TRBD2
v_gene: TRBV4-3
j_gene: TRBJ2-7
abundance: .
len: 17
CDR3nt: TGCGCCAGCAGCCAAGATTTCAGCCTAGCGGGGGCGGTCGAGCAGTACTTC
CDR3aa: CASSQDFSLAGAVEQYF

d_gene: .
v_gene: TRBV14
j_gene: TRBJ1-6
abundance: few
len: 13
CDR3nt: TGTGCCAGCAGCCTCTACGGGGGGTCACCCCTCCACTTT
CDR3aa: CASSLYGGSPLHF

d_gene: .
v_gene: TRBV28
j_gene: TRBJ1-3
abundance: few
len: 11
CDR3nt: TGTGCCAGCAGTTCCCCTTACACCATATATTTT
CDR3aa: CASSSPYTIYF

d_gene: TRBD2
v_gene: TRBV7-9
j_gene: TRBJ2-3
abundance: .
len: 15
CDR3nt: TGTGCCAGCAGCCTAACTAGCGGGGGAGCAGATACGCAGTATTTT
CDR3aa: CASSLTSGGADTQYF

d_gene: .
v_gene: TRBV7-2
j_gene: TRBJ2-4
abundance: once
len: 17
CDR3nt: TGTGCCAGCAGCTTAGTTGTTTCGAAGCTAGCCAAAAACATTCAGTACTTC
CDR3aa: CASSLVVSKLAKNIQYF

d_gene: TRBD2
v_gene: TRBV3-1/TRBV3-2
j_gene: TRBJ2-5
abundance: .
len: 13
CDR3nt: TGTGCCAGCAGCCCACTAGCGGCAGAGACCCAGTACTTC
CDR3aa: CASSPLAAETQYF

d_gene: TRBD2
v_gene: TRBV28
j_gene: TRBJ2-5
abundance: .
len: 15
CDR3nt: TGTGCCAGCAGTTCGCCGGGACTAGCGGGGGAGACCCAGTACTTC
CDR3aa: CASSSPGLAGETQYF

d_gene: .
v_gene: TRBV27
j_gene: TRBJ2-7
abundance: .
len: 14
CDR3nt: TGTGCCAGCAGTTTCCTGACTTCTGCGGAAGAGCAGTACTTC
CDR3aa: CASSFLTSAEEQYF

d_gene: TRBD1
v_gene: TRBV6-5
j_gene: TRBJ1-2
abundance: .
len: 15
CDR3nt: TGTGCCAGCAGTTTTTCAGGGGGCGCGAGCTATGGCTACACCTTC
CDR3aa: CASSFSGGASYGYTF

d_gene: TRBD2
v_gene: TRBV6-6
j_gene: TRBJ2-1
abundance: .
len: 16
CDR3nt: TGTGCCAGCCGGAAAGGGTCGCTAGCGGGGTATAGGGGGCAGTTCTTC
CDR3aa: CASRKGSLAGYRGQFF

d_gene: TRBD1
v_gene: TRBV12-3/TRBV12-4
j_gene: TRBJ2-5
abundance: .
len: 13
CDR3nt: TGTGCCAGCAGTTTGCCAGGGGGAGAGACCCAGTACTTC
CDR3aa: CASSLPGGETQYF

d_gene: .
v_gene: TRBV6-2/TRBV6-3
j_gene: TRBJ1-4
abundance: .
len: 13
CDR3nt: TGTGCCAGCAGTCCCCCGTCGAGCGAAAAACTGTTTTTT
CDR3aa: CASSPPSSEKLFF

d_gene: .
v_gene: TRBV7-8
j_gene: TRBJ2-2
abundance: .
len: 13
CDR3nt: TGTGCCAGCAGCGTCAGGGACACCGGGGAGCTGTTTTTT
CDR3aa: CASSVRDTGELFF

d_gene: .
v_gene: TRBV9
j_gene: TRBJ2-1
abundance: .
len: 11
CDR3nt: TGTGCCAGCAGCTACTCCGGTGAGCAGTTCTTC
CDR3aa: CASSYSGEQFF